These T cell receptor beta chains were read from a single sample in a study of T cells in Graves' hyperthyroidism and ophthalmopathy. TCRdb recomputed calls from the multiplex PCR reads with MiXCR, one row per CDR3 protein. Among about 570,000 distinct CDR3 sequences listed, around 42% were seen once. The sequencing input was peripheral blood or thyroid tissue (not recorded which). All receptors derive from an adult woman with Graves' disease, either hyperthyroidism or ophthalmopathy (not recorded which). Each CDR3 is given with its conserved first and last residue.

j_gene	v_gene	len	CDR3aa
TRBJ2-7	TRBV5-1	14	CASSLASSGIEQYF
TRBJ1-4	TRBV29-1	13	CSVAVWGQEKLFF
TRBJ2-2	TRBV7-7	16	CASSPQAVGETGELFF
TRBJ2-5	TRBV4-3	14	CASSLMTGEETQYF
TRBJ2-2	TRBV14	18	CASSQLAGTSGSPGGCFF
TRBJ2-7	TRBV10-3	15	CAISPGLAFSYEQYF
TRBJ2-7	TRBV29-1	14	CSVELSGNYYEQYF
TRBJ1-1	TRBV9	13	CASSQVREQGAFF
TRBJ1-3	TRBV15	17	CATSRETDTTSGNTIYF
TRBJ2-6	TRBV7-8	22	CASSLAHSLRPGPKWGANVLTF
TRBJ2-2	TRBV7-2	16	CASSLPTAGNTGELFF
TRBJ1-4	TRBV6-1	17	CASSGTRRYATNEKLFF
TRBJ2-7	TRBV4-1	12	CASSQGWGMQYF
TRBJ2-5	TRBV7-9	15	CASSLGGSSQETQYF
TRBJ2-3	TRBV7-8	16	CASRPLRSAGLDTQYF
TRBJ1-1	TRBV12-3/TRBV12-4	13	CASSLLRSTEAFF
TRBJ1-2	TRBV10-3	13	CAISERGDYGYTF
TRBJ2-1	TRBV19	15	CASTVEGLAGEKQFF
TRBJ1-5	TRBV20-1	14	CSAPADTVGQPQHF
TRBJ2-7	TRBV24-1	18	CATSDTGTSGRVPYEQYF
TRBJ1-2	TRBV7-9	13	CASSFQALKGYTF
TRBJ1-2	TRBV11-2	14	CASSPVREVEGYTF
TRBJ2-7	TRBV7-2	14	CASSFTGRDYEQCF
TRBJ2-7	TRBV4-1	15	CASSPRRELPGEQYF